The TCR beta chain under discussion was sequenced for a study of blood T cells in healthy people across ages (dated by TCRdb to about 2015). Context from the whole study: In model experiments, template switching captured roughly one uniquely barcoded TCR beta cDNA molecule for every two T cells. The study measured age-related changes in TCR beta repertoire diversity using deep sequencing normalized with unique cDNA molecular identifiers. The donors were split into four age groups: young (average approximately 16 years), middle-aged (around 40), aged (over 55) and long-lived (over 75). To avoid experimental bias, donors of different ages were spread randomly across the sequencing lanes. The study analyzed two additional independent replicas of 1 million unique cDNA reads from the same blood draw for two donors, one aged 18 to 30 and one aged 80 or older. Study-wide conclusions, independent of this receptor: There was a strong correlation between observed TCR beta diversity and the percentage of naive T cells measured by flow cytometry. Because the CMV infection status of the donors was unknown, age-related changes in expanded clonotypes may potentially have been confounded. The long-lived group showed more naive CD4+ T cells, fewer expanded clones and increased TCR diversity than the aged group, suggesting age selection. Since profiling was done on bulk unsorted PBMCs, naive and antigen-experienced compartments could not be conclusively compared. As age increased, observed TCR beta diversity per million T cells dropped in a roughly linear way, and a significant reduction was already evident by age around 41. Estimates of total diversity based on one million sequenced T cells were regarded as lower bounds and as underestimates.

Systemically healthy Caucasian individuals from Russia, 35 to 50 in total and aged roughly 6 to 100 years, were included as donors. Each donor gave ten milliliters of peripheral blood, collected into EDTA-treated Vacutainer tubes. PBMCs were isolated by Ficoll-Paque density-gradient centrifugation, with at least 7 million obtained per sample. Trizol reagent was used to extract total RNA from PBMCs, with at least 5 micrograms per sample. For every donor, an aliquot of PBMCs went through flow cytometry to measure the percentages of naive CD45RAhigh/CD27high T cells. This clonotype appeared a few times. Its antigen is unknown. One base away there is no much larger clone; base qualities are not given. The protocol used for the library was 5' RACE. TCRdb names Illumina HiSeq 2500 as the instrument used. A second PCR of about 7 to 12 cycles was run with a J-beta primer mix and a sample-barcoded 5' primer. A unique molecular identifier was introduced onto each TCR beta cDNA molecule by a template-switch 5' adaptor carrying 12 random nucleotides. Each sample yielded at least 2.5 million CDR3-containing paired-end reads. First-strand cDNA synthesis was performed from all RNA using the Mint cDNA synthesis kit, with priming by a TRBC-specific oligonucleotide. Following uracil-DNA glycosylase treatment, all cDNA underwent a first 18-cycle PCR with the universal primers M1SS and BC2_uni_R. The authors' pipeline ran thus. For normalization, 1 million high-quality reads were randomly selected from each sample, with every read carrying a distinct molecular identifier. Instead of being binned into consensus sequences, reads with shared molecular identifiers were discarded. CDR3 identification, clonotype clustering and error correction used MiTCR with a Q25 quality threshold and the strictest error-elimination algorithm. A nonparametric unseen species model using Euler transformation provided a lower-bound estimate of total TCR beta diversity. Through fastp at Q25 and MiXCR, TCRdb rebuilt clones from the public reads, retaining in-frame beta chains. Merged by CDR3 protein, the rows form single entries marked with the most common genes and DNA. For this entry, the V and J calls and clone size follow TCRdb and not the study's own pipeline. For this sample the table gives 1.5 million to 2 million distinct CDR3 sequences, of which over 25% were detected only once. The ten largest clones capture 6.5% to 8.5% of the sample.

The germline V gene gives CDR1 as SQVTM and CDR2 as ANQGSEA. The germline ends are 21 bases apart after V is trimmed by 4 bases and J by 9 bases. Inclusive of the bounding cysteine and phenylalanine, the CDR3 is 15 residues long. Just CDR3 DNA is preserved here, 45 bases in frame from base 1. Sequenced: blood. The sequence derives from a woman aged 25 to 39 in good health. In this chain, TRBV29-1 is recombined with TRBJ2-2; too little of a D gene remains to name it. The bases read TGCAGCGTTGTGATCCAGAGCGTCTTAGTCCGGGAGCTGTTTTTT. The resulting protein is CSVVIQSVLVRELFF.